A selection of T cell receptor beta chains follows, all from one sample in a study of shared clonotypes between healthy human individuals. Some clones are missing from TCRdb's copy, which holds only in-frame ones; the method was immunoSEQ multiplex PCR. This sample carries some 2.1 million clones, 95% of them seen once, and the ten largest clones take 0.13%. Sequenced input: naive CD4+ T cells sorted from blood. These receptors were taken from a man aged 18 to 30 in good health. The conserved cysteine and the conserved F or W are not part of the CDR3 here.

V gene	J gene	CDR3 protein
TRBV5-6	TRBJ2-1	ASSSGQGHYNEQF
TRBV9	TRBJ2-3	ASSVGPAGWSTDTQY
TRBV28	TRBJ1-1	ASSSLGRTEAF
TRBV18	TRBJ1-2	ASSLTGANRQDYGYT
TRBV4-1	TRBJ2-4	ASSPGPLAKNIQY
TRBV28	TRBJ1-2	ASSPPGHPAGGYT
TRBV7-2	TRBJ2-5	ASSLLAGETQY
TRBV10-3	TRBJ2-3	AISETSGGPTDTQY
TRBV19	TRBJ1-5	ASRKQYSNQPQH
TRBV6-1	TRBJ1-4	ASARAVNEKLF
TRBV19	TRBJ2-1	ASSSLAGGAYNEQF
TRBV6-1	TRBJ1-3	ASLRNTIY
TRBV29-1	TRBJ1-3	SATGGSNTIY
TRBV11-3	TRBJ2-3	ASSLGISSTDTQY
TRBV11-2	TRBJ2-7	ASSQLKGNPLYEQY
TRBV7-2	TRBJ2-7	ASSPVGRGDYEQY
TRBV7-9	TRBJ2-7	ASTVDGGTYEQY
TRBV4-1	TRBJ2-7	ASSQADRDSYEQY
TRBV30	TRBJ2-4	AWSLDKNIQY
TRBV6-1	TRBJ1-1	ASAKGPLPNTEAF
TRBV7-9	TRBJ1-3	ASSKGDRNTIY
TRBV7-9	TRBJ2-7	ASSLSQGAGYEQY
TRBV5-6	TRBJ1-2	ASSSDGRSGYT
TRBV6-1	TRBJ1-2	ASGGTNFYGYT
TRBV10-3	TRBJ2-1	AIRGTDYNEQF
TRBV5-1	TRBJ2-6	ASSWSTDLLGANVLT
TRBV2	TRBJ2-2	ASRGASTGELF
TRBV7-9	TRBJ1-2	ASSLPGQTNYGYT
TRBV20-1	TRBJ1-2	SARDVDGYT
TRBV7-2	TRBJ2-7	ATAGTYEQY
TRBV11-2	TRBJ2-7	ASSHLGTGLGSYEQY
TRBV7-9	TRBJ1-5	ASTIGGSNQPQH
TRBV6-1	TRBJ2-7	ASSERVTSPSYEQY
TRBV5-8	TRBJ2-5	ASSLWREETQY
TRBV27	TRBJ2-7	ASSMTGTYEQY
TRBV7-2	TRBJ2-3	ASGRQSTSTDTQY
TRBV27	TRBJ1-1	ASSRGTDRNTEAF
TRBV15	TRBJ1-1	ATSNYGKNTEAF
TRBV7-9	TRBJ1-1	ASSSPPGQSYTEAF
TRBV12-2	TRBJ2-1	ASRFPTGTSAYNEQF
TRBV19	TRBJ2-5	ASSTSGTGPETQY
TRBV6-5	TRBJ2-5	ASSYNRGETQY
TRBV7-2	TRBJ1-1	ASSQGQGASEAF
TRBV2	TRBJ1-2	ASSDQGANYGYT
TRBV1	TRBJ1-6	TSSQGKRDRVCFSSPLH
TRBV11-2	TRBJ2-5	ASSFGGRGLLQETQY
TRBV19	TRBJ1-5	ASSRGYQPQH
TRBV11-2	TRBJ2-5	ASTSQGGTGQETQY
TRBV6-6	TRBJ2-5	ASSPQGSGETQY
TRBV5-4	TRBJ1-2	ASSSSEAGYT
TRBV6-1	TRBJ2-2	ASTQGGAGELF